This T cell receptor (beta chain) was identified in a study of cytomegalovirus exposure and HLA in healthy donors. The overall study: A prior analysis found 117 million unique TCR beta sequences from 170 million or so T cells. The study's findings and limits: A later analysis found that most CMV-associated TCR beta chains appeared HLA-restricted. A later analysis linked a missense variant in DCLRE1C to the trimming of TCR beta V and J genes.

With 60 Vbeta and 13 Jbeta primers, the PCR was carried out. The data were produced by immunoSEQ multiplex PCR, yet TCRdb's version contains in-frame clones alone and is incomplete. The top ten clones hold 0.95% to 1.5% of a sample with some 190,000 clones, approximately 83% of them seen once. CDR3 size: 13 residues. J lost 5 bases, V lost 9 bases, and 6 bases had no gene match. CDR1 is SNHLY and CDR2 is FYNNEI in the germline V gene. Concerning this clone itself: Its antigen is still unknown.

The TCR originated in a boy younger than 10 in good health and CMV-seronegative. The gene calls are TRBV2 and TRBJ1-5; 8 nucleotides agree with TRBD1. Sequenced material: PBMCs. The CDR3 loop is CARSQGADQPQHF. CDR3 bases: TGTGCCAGAAGCCAGGGGGCCGATCAGCCCCAGCATTTT.